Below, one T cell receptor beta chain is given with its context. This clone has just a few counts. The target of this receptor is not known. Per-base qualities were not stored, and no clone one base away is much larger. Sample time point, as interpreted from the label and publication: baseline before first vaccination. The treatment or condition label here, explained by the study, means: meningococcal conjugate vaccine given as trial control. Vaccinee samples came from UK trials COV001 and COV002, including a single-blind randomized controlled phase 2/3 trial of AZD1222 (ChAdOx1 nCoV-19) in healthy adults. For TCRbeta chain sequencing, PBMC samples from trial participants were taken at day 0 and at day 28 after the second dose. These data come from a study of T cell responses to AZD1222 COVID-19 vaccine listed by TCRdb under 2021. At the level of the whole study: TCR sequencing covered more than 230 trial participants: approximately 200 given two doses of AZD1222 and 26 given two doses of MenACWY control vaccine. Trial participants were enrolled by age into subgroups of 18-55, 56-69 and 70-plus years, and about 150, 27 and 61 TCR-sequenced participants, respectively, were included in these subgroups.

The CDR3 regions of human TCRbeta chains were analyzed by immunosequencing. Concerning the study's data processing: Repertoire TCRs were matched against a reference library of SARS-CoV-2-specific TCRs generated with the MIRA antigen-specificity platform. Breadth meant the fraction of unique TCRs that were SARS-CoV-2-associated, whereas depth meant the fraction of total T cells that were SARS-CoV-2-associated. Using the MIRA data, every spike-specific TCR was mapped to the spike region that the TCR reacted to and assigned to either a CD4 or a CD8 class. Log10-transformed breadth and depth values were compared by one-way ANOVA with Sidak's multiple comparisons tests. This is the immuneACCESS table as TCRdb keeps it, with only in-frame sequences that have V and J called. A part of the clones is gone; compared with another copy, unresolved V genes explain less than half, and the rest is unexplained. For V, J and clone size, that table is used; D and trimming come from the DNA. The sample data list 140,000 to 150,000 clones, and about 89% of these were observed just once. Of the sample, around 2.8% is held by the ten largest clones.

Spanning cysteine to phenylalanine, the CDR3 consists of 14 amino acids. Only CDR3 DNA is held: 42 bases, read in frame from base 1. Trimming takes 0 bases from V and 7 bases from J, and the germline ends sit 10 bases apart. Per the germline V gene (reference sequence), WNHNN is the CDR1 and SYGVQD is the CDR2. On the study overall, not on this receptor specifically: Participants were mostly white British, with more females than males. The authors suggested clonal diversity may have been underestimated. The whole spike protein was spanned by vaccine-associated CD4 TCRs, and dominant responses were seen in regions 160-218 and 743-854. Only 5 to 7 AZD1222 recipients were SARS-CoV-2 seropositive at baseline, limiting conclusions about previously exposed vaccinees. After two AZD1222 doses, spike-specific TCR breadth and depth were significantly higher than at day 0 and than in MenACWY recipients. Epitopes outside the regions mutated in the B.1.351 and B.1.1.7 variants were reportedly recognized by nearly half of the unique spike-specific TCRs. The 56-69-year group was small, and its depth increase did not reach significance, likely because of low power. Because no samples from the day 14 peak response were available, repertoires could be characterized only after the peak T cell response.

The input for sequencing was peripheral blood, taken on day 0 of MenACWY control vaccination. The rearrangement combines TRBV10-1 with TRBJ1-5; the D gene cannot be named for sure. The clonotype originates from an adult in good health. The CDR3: CASSESSREQPQHF. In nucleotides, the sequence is TGCGCCAGCAGTGAGTCGTCTCGGGAACAGCCCCAGCATTTT.